This T cell receptor beta chain was observed in a study of blood T cell repertoires in COVID-19 (TCRdb year 2020). Notes on the research overall: Samples covering the acute and convalescent phases of COVID-19 were provided by collaborators in the United States, Italy and Spain. The samples were drawn from two sources: the first 160 participants of the ongoing ImmuneRACE study, and 950 to 1,500 subjects contributed by 6 global collaborators. The repertoires were released in a freely available public database meant as a resource for research on the immune response to SARS-CoV-2. The material from the prospective study consisted of cDNA or gDNA derived from T cells, B-cell-depleted T cells, or PBMCs. Where available, HLA class I and class II types were obtained from metadata supplied by the sample provider rather than from assay-based typing. The dataset comprised deeply sampled blood TCRbeta repertoires from subjects exposed to, actively infected with, or recovered from COVID-19. The sample metadata nearly always contained a de-identified subject ID, COVID-19 status, age in years and sex. What the authors observed across the whole study: The amount of clinical and demographic metadata varied by source and participant and was provided uncurated.

Whole blood was collected in K2EDTA tubes by collaborating institutions according to the institutions' own protocols. For TCRbeta analysis, collaborators shipped samples in one of three forms: frozen whole blood, isolated PBMCs, or DNA extracted from either of those sample types. After removal of 6 bases from V and 3 bases from J, the junction retains 13 bases not matched to a gene. For CDR1 and CDR2, the germline V gene lists KGHSH and LQKENI. The CDR3 covers 18 residues, taking in both the cysteine and the phenylalanine. The CDR3 DNA has 54 bases and is translated from base 1. TCRbeta CDR3 regions were amplified from genomic DNA by means of the immunoSEQ Assay, a bias-controlled multiplex PCR. In the source study's methods: Within the assay, amplification of reference gene primers was used to estimate how many nucleated cells each sample contained. To quantify the absolute abundance of each unique TCRbeta CDR3 rearrangement, sequence reads were collapsed and filtered. For each sample, productive Simpson clonality was calculated as the square root of Simpson's diversity index over productive rearrangements. In TCRdb, the immuneACCESS table is reduced to in-frame sequences with V and J assigned. These tables do not hold every clone; where another copy was compared, an unresolved V gene accounts for under half, and the others remain unexplained. Clone size and V and J calls were adopted from that table, with D and trimming inferred from the DNA. In all, the sample holds 200,000 to 250,000 clones, and roughly 80% of those were seen once. 3.4% of the sample belongs to the ten largest clones.

As to this clone: The antigen it binds to is not known. Base qualities are not at hand, and no much larger clone is one base apart.

The sequenced material came from peripheral blood. The chain links TRBV18 with TRBJ2-7, with 14 bases in between that match TRBD2. This sequence originates from a woman aged 18 to 35 with acute or convalescent COVID-19. Here the CDR3 is given as CASSSLGLAGVGHYEQYF. At the DNA level, the sequence is TGTGCCAGCTCCTCTTTGGGACTAGCGGGAGTAGGTCACTACGAGCAGTACTTC. The full variable domain, with segments outside the CDR3 supplied by the reference TRBV18 and TRBJ2-7 proteins, appears as NAGVMQNPRHLVRRRGQEARLRCSPMKGHSHVYWYRQLPEEGLKFMVYLQKENIIDESGMPKERFSAEFPKEGPSILRIQQVVRGDSAAYFCASSSLGLAGVGHYEQYFGPGTRLTVT.